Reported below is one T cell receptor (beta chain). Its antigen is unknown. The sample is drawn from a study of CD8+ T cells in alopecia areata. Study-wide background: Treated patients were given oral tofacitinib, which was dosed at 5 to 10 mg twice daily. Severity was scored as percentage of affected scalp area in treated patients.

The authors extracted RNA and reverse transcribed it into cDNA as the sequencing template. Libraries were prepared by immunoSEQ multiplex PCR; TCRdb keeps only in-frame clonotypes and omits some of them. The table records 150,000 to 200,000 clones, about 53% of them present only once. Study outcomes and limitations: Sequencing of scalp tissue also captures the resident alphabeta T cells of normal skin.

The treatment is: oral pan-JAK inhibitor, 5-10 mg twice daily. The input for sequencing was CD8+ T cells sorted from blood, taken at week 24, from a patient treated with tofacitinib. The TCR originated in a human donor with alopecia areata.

CDR3 protein: CASSPPGGTEAFF. The CDR3 bases are TGTGCCAGCAGCCCGCCGGGAGGCACTGAAGCTTTCTTT. The chain carries TRBV7-9 and TRBJ1-1; no clear D. The CDR3 is made up of 13 amino acids. The germline V gene has CDR1 SEHNR and CDR2 FQNEAQ (reference sequence). V was pared by 5 bases and J by 4 bases, with 11 bases between.